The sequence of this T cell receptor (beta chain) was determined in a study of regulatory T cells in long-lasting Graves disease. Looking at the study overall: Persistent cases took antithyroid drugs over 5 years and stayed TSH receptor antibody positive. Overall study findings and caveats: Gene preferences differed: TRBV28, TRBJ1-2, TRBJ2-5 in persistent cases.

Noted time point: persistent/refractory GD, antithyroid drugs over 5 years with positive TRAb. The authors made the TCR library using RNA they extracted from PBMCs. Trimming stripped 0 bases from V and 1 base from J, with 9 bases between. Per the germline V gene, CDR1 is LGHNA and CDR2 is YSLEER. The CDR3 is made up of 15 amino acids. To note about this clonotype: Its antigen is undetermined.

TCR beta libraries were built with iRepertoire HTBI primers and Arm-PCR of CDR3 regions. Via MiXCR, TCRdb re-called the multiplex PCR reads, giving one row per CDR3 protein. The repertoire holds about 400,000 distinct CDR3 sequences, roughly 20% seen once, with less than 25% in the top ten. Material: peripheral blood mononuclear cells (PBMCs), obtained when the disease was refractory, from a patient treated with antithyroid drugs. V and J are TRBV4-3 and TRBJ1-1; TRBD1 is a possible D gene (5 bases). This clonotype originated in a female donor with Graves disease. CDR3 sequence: CASSQERDGNTEAFF. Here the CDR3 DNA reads TGCGCCAGCAGCCAAGAACGGGACGGGAACACTGAAGCTTTCTTT.